This T cell receptor beta chain comes out of a study of T-cell memory formation after mild COVID-19. At the level of the study: Most TCR clusters belonged to a single donor. Notes on the study in general: Chiefly within CM and EM were the contracting CD4+ clones; CD8+ ones were within EMRA. The study found balanced CD4/CD8 in clones contracting day 15 to 85 and a CD4+ lean in later expanders.

This clonotype was seen more than once but under ten times. Its antigen is unidentified. The TCR alpha and TCR beta cDNA libraries, bearing sample barcodes and UMIs, were generated by 5'RACE using constant-segment primers. TCRdb processed the 5' RACE reads anew with MiXCR; each CDR3 protein has one entry. The sample consists of roughly 260,000 distinct CDR3 sequences, around 15% of them appearing once. The CDR3 length is 11 residues. Germline V gives CDR1 SGHTS, CDR2 YDEGEE. V was pared by 5 bases and J by 5 bases, with 7 bases between. The chain employs TRBV5-8 and TRBJ2-5; no clear D. The TCR was taken from a man between 18 and 29 years old who had mild COVID-19 (a few samples of this study predate the infection). Cell type and time point are not known. Sequences were obtained from PBMCs or a T cell subset sorted from them (not recorded which). The CDR3 region is CASRGFETQYF. DNA of the CDR3: TGTGCCAGCAGGGGGTTCGAGACCCAGTACTTC.